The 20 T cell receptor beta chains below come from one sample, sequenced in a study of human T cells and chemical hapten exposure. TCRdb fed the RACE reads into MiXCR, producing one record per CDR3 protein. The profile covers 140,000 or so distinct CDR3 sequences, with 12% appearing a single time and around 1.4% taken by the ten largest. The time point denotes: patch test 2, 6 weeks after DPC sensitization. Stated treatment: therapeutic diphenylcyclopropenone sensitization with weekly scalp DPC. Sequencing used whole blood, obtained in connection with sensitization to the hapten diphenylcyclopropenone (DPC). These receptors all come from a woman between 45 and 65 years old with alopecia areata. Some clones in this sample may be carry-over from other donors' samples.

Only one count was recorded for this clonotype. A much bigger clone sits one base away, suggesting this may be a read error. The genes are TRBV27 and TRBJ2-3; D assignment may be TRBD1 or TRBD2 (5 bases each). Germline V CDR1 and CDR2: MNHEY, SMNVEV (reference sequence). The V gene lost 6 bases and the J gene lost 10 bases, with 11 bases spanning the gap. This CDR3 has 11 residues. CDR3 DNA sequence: TGTGCCAGCAGGAGGGGATGGGCGCAGTATTTT. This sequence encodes CASRRGWAQYF.

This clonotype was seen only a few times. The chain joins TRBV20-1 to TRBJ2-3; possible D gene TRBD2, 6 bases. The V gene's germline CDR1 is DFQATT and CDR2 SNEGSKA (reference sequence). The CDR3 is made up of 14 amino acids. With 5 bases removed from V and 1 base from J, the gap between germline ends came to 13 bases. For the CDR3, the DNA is TGCAGTGCTCGGGACTCTCTCCGCACAGATACGCAGTATTTT. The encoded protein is CSARDSLRTDTQYF.

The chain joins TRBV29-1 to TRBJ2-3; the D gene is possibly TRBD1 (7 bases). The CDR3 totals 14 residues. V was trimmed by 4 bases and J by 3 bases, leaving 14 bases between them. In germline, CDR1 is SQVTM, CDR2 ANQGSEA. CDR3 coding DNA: TGCAGCGTTGGCGTGGCAGGGGGGACAGATACGCAGTATTTT. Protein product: CSVGVAGGTDTQYF.

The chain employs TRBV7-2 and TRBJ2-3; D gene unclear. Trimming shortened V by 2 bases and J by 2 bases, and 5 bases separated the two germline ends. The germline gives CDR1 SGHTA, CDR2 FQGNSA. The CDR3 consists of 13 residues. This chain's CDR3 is CASSLTDTDTQYF. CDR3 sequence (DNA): TGTGCCAGCAGCTTAACGGACACAGATACGCAGTATTTT. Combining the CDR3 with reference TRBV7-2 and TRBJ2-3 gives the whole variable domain GAGVSQSPSNKVTEKGKDVELRCDPISGHTALYWYRQSLGQGLEFLIYFQGNSAPDKSGLPSDRFSAERTGGSVSTLTIQRTQQEDSAVYLCASSLTDTDTQYFGPGTRLTVL.

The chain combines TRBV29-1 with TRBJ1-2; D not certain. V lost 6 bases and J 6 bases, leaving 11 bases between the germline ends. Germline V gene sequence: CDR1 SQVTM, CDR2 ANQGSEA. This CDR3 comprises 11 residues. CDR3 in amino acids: CSVGVSDGYTF. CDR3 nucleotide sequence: TGCAGCGTGGGAGTAAGTGATGGCTACACCTTC.

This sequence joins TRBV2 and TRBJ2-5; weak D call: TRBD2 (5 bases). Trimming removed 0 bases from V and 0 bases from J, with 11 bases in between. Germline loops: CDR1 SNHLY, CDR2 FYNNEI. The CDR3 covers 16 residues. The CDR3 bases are TGTGCCAGCAGTGAAGCCGGACTCTTGTACCAAGAGACCCAGTACTTC. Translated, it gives CASSEAGLLYQETQYF.

DNA for the CDR3: TGCAGTGCAAAGATCCGGGGGAGGGAGTACGAGCAGTACTTC. This codes for CSAKIRGREYEQYF. The J gene is TRBJ2-7, the V gene TRBV20-1, with 7 nucleotides matching TRBD2. The CDR3 contains 14 residues. The V segment lost 6 bases and the J segment 4 bases; nucleotides outside the gene matches: 12. Germline loops: CDR1 DFQATT, CDR2 SNEGSKA (reference sequence).

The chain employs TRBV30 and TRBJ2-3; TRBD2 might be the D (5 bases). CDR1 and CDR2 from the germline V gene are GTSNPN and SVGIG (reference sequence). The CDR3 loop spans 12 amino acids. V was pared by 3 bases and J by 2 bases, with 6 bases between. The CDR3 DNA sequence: TGTGCCTGGAGGGAGGACACAGATACGCAGTATTTT. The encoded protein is CAWREDTDTQYF.

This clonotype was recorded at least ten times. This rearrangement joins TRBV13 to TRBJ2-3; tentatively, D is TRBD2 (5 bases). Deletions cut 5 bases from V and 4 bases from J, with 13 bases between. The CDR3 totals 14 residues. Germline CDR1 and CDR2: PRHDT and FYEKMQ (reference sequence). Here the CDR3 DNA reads TGTGCCAGCAGCCGGAGGAGTGGCCCAGATACGCAGTATTTT. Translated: CASSRRSGPDTQYF.

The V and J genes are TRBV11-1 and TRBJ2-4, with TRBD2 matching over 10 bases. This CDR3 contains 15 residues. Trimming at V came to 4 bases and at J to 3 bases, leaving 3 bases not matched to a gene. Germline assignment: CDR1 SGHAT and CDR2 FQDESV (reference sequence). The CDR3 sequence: CASSSRTSGKNIQYF. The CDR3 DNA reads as TGTGCCAGCAGCTCCCGGACTAGCGGCAAAAACATTCAGTACTTC.

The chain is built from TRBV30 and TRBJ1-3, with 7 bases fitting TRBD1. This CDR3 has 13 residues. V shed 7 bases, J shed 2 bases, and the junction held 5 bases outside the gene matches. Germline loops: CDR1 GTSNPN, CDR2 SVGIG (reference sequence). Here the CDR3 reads CAYSGGAGNTIYF. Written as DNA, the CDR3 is TGTGCCTACTCAGGGGGGGCTGGAAACACCATATATTTT.

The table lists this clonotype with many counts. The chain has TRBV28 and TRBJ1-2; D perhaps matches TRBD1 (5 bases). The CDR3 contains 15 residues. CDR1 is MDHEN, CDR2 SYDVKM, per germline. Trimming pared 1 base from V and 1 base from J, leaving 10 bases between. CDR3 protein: CASSLLPGLNYGYTF. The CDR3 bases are TGTGCCAGCAGTTTATTACCGGGACTTAACTATGGCTACACCTTC.

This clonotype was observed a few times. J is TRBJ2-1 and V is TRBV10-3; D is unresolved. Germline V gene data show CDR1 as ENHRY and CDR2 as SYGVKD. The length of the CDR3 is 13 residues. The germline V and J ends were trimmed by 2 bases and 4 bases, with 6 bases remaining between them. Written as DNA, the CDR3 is TGTGCCATCAGTGAGGGTCTTTACAATGAGCAGTTCTTC. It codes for CAISEGLYNEQFF.

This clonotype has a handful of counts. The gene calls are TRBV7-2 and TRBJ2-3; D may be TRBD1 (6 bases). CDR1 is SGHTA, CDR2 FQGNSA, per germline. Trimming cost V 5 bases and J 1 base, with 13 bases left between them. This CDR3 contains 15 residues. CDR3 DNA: TGTGCCAGCAGCCTGGGGGCGTCCCGCACAGATACGCAGTATTTT. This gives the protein CASSLGASRTDTQYF.

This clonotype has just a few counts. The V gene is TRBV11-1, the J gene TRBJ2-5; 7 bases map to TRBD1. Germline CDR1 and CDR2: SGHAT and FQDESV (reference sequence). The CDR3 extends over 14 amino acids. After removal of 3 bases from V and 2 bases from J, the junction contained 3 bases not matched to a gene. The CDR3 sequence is CASSLMTGQETQYF. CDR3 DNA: TGTGCCAGCAGCTTGATGACAGGGCAAGAGACCCAGTACTTC.

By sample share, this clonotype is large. CDR3 DNA sequence: TGTGCCAGCAGTCCGCACTACGAGCAGTACTTC. Its translation: CASSPHYEQYF. The rearrangement links TRBV12-3 or TRBV12-4 to TRBJ2-7; D is unresolved. The CDR3 totals 11 residues. V was pared by 5 bases and J by 3 bases, with 5 bases between.

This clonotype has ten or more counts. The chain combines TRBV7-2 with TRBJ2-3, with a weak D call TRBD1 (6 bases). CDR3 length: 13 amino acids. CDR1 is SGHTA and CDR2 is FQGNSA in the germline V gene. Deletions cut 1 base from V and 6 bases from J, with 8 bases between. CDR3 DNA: TGTGCCAGCAGCTTAGACAGGGCTGATACGCAGTATTTT. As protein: CASSLDRADTQYF.

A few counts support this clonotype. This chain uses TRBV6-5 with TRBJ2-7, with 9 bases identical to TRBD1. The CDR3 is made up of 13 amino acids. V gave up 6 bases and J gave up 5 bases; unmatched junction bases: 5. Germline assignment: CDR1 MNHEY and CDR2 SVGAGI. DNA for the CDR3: TGTGCCAGCAGCCGGGACAGGGTAAACGAGCAGTACTTC. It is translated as CASSRDRVNEQYF.

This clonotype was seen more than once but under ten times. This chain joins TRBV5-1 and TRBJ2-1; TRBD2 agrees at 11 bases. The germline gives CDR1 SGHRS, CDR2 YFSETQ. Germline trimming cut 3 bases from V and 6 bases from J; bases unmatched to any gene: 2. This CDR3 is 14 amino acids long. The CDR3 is CASSSGTSGNEQFF. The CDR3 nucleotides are TGCGCCAGCAGCTCCGGGACTAGCGGCAATGAGCAGTTCTTC.

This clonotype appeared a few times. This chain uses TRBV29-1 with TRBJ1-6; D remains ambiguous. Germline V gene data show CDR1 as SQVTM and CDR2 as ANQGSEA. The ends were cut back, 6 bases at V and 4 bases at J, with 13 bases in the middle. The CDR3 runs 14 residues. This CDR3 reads CSVQLDPYNSPLHF. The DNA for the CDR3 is TGCAGCGTCCAACTTGATCCTTATAATTCACCCCTCCACTTT.